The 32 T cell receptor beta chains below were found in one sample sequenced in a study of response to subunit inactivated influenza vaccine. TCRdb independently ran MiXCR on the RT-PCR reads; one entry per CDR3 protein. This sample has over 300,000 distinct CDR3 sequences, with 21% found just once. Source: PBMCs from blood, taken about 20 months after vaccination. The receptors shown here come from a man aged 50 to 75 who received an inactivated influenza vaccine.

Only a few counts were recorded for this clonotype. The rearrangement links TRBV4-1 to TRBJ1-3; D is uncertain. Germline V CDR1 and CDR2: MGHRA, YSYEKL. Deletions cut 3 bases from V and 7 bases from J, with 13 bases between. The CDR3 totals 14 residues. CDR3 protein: CASSHPAEANTIYF. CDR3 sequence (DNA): TGCGCCAGCAGCCACCCCGCCGAGGCCAACACCATATATTTT.

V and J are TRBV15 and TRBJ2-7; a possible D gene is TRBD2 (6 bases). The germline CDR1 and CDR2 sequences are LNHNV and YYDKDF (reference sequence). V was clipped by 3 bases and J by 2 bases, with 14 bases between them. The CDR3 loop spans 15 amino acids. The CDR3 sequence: CATSREKASAYEQYF. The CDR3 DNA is TGTGCCACCAGCAGGGAAAAAGCTAGCGCCTACGAGCAGTACTTC.

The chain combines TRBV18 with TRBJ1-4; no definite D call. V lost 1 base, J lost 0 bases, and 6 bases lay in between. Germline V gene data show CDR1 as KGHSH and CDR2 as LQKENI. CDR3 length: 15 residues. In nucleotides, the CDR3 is TGTGCCAGCTCACCACTCGATGCAACTAATGAAAAACTGTTTTTT. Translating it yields CASSPLDATNEKLFF.

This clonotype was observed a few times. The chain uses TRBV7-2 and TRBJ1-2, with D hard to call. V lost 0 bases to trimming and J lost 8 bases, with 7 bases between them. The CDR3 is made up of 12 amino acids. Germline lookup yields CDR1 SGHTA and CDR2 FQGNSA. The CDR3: CASSLARVGYTF. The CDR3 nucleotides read TGTGCCAGCAGCTTAGCGAGGGTAGGCTACACCTTC.

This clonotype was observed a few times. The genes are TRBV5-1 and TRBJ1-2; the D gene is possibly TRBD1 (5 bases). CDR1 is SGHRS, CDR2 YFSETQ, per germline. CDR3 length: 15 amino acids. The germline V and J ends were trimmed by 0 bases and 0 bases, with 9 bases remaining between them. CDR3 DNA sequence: TGCGCCAGCAGCTTGGAGGGACGAGCTAACTATGGCTACACCTTC. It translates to CASSLEGRANYGYTF. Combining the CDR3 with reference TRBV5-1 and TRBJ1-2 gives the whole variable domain KAGVTQTPRYLIKTRGQQVTLSCSPISGHRSVSWYQQTPGQGLQFLFEYFSETQRNKGNFPGRFSGRQFSNSRSEMNVSTLELGDSALYLCASSLEGRANYGYTFGSGTRLTVV.

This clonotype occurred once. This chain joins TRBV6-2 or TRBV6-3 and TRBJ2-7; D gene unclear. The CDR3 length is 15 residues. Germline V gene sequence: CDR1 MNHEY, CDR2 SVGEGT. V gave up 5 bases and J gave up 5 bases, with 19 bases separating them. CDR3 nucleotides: TGTGCCAGCAGTGCCTCGAGGTCGGGCGATCACGAGCAGTACTTC. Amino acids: CASSASRSGDHEQYF.

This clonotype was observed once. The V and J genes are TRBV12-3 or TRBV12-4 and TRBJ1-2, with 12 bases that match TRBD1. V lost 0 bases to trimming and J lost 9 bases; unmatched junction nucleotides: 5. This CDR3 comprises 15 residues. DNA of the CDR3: TGTGCCAGCAGTTTAGCGGGACAGGGGGCGCGCAGCTACACCTTC. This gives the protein CASSLAGQGARSYTF.

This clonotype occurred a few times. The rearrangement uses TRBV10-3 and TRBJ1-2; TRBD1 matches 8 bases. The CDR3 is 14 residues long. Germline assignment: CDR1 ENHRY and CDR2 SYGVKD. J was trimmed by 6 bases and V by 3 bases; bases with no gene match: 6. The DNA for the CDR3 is TGTGCCATCAGTGATGCAGGGGGCCCGGATGGCTACACCTTC. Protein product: CAISDAGGPDGYTF.

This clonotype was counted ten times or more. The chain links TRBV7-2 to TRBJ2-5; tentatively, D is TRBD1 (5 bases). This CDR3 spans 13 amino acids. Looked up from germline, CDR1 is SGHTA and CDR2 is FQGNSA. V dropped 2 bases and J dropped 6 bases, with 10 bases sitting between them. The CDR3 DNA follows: TGTGCCAGCAGCTTATCTCCAGGGAAGACCCAGTACTTC. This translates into CASSLSPGKTQYF.

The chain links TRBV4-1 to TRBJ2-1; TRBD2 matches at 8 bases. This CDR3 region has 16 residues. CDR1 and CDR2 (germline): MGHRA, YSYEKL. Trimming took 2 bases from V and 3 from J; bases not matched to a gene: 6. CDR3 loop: CASSQSRSGGYNEQFF. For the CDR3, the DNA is TGCGCCAGCAGCCAAAGCCGCAGCGGGGGCTACAATGAGCAGTTCTTC.

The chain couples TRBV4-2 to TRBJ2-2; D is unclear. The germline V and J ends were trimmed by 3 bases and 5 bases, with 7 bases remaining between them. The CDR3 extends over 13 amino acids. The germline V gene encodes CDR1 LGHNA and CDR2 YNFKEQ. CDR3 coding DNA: TGTGCCAGCAGCCACAAGCCGACCGGGGAGCTGTTTTTT. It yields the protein CASSHKPTGELFF.

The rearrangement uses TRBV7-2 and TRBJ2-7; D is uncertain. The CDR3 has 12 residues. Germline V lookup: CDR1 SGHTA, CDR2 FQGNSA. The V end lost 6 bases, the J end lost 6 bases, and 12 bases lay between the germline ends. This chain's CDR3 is CASRAPGGEQYF. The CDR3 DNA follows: TGTGCCAGCAGGGCCCCTGGCGGCGAGCAGTACTTC. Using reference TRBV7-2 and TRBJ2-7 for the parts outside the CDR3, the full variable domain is GAGVSQSPSNKVTEKGKDVELRCDPISGHTALYWYRQSLGQGLEFLIYFQGNSAPDKSGLPSDRFSAERTGGSVSTLTIQRTQQEDSAVYLCASRAPGGEQYFGPGTRLTVT.

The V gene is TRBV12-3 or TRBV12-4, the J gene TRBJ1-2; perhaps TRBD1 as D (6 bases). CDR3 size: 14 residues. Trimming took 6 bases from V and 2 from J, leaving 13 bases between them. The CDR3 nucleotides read TGTGCCAGCAGGGGACACTCTAGAAACTATGGCTACACCTTC. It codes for CASRGHSRNYGYTF.

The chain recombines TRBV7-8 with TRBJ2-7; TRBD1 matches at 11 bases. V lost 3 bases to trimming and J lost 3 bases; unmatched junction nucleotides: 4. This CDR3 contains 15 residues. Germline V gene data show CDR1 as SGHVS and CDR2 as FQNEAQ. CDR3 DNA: TGTGCCAGCAGCTTTAGAGGGACAGGGGGCTACGAGCAGTACTTC. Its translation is CASSFRGTGGYEQYF.

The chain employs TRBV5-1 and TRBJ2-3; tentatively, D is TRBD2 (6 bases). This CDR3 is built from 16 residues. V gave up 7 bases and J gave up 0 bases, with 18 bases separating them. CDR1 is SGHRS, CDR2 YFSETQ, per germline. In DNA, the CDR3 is TGCGCCAGCTCGTCGGGAGTGCATTCTAGCACAGATACGCAGTATTTT. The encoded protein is CASSSGVHSSTDTQYF.

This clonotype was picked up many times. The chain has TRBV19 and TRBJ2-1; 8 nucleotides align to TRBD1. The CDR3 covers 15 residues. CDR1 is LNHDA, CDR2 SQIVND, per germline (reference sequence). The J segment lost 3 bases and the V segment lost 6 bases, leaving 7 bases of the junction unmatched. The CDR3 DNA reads TGTGCCAGTAGACTAGACAGGGGTGGCTACAATGAGCAGTTCTTC. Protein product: CASRLDRGGYNEQFF. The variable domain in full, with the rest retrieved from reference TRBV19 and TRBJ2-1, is DGGITQSPKYLFRKEGQNVTLSCEQNLNHDAMYWYRQDPGQGLRLIYYSQIVNDFQKGDIAEGYSVSREKKESFPLTVTSAQKNPTAFYLCASRLDRGGYNEQFFGPGTRLTVL.

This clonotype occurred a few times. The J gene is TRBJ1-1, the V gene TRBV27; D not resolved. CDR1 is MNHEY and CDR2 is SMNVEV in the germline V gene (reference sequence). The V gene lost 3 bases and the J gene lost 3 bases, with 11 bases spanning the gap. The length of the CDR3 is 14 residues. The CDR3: CASSFYGSYTEAFF. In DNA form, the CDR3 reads TGTGCCAGCAGTTTTTATGGGTCGTACACTGAAGCTTTCTTT.

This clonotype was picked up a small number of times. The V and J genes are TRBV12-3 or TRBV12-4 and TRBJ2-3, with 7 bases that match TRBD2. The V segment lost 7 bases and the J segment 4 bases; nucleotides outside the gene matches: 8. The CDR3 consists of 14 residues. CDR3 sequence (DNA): TGTGCCAGCATCCCAAGCGGGAAGGCAGATACGCAGTATTTT. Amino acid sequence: CASIPSGKADTQYF.

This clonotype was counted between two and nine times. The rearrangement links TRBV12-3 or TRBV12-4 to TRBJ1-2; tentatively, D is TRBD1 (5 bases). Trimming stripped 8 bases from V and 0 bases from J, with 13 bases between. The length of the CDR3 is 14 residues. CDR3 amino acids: CASGGLGPNYGYTF. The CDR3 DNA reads TGTGCCAGCGGGGGGTTGGGCCCTAACTATGGCTACACCTTC.

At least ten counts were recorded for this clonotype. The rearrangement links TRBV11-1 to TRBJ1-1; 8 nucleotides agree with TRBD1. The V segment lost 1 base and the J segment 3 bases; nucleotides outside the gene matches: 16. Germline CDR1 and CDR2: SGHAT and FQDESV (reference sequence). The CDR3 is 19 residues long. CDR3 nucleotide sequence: TGTGCCAGCAGCTTAGGGACAGGGTTTTCTCGGCTGATGTACACTGAAGCTTTCTTT. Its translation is CASSLGTGFSRLMYTEAFF.

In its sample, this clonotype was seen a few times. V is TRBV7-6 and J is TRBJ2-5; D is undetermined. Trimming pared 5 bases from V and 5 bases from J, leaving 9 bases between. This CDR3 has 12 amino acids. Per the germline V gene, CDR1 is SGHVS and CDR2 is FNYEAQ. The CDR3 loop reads CASSPNLETQYF. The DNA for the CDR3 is TGTGCCAGCAGCCCAAATTTGGAGACCCAGTACTTC. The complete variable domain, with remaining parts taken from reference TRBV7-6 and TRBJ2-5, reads GAGVSQSPRYKVTKRGQDVALRCDPISGHVSLYWYRQALGQGPEFLTYFNYEAQQDKSGLPNDRFSAERPEGSISTLTIQRTEQRDSAMYRCASSPNLETQYFGPGTRLLVL.

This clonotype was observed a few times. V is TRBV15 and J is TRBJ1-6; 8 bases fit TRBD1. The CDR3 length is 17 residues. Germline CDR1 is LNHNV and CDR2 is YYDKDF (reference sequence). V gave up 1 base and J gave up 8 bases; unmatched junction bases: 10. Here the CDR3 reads CATSRAGAGGWDSPLHF. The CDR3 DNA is TGTGCCACCAGCAGAGCGGGGGCAGGGGGCTGGGATTCACCCCTCCACTTT.

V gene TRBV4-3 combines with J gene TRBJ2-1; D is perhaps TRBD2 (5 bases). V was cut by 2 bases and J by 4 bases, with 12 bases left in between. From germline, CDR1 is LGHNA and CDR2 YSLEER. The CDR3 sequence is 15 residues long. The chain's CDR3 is CASSQSRGLYNEQFF. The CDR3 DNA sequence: TGCGCCAGCAGCCAATCACGGGGTCTGTACAATGAGCAGTTCTTC.

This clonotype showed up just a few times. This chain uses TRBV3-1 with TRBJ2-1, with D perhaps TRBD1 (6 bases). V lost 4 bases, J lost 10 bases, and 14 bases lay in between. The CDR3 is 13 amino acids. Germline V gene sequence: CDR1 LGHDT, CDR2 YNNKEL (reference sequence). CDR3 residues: CASSPTGLSEQFF. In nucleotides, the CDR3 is TGTGCCAGCAGCCCGACAGGCCTCAGCGAGCAGTTCTTC.

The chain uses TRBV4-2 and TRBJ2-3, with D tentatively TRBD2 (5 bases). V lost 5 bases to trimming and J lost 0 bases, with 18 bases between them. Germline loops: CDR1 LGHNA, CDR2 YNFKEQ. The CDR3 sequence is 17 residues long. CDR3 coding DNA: TGTGCCAGCAGCGTAAACACCGGGGTATTGAGCACAGATACGCAGTATTTT. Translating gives CASSVNTGVLSTDTQYF.

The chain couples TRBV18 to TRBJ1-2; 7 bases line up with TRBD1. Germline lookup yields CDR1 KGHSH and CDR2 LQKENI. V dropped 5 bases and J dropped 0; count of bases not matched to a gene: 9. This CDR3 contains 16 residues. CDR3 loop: CASSVTGSGPNYGYTF. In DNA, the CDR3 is TGTGCCAGCTCAGTGACAGGGAGCGGCCCTAACTATGGCTACACCTTC.

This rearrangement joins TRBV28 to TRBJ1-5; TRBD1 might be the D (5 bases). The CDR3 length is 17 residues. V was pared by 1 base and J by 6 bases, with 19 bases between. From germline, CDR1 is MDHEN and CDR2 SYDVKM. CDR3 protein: CASSLLASSGRGQPQHF. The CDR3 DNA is TGTGCCAGCAGTTTATTAGCGTCGTCTGGGAGGGGTCAGCCCCAGCATTTT.

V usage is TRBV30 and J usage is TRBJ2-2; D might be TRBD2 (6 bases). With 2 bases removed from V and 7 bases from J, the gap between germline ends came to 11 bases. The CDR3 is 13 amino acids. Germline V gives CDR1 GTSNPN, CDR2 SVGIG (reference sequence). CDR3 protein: CAWSLGSGGELFF. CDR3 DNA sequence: TGTGCCTGGAGTCTCGGGAGCGGCGGGGAGCTGTTTTTT.

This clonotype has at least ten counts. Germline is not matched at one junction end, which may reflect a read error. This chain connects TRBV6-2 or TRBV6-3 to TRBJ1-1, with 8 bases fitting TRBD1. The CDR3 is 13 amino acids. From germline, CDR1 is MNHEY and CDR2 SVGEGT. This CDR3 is CASSGQGNTEAFF. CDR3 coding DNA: TGCGCCAGCAGTGGACAGGGGAACACTGAAGCTTTCTTT.

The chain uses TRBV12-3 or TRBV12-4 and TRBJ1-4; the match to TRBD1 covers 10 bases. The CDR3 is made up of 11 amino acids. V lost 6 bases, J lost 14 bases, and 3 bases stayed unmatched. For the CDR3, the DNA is TGTGCCAGCAGCCCGGGACAGGGGCTGTTTTTT. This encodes CASSPGQGLFF.

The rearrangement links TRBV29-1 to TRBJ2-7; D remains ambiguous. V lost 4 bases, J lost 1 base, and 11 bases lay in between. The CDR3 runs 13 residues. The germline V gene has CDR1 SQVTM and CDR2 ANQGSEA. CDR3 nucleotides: TGCAGCGTTGTGGGCGCGAAGTCCTACGAGCAGTACTTC. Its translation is CSVVGAKSYEQYF.

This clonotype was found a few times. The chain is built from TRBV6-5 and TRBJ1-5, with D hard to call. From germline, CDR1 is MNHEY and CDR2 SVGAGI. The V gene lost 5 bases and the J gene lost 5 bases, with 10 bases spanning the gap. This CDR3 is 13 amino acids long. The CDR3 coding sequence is TGTGCCAGCAGTCCCTCGTTTTATCAGCCCCAGCATTTT. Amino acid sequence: CASSPSFYQPQHF.